The present T cell receptor beta chain was sequenced within a study of response to subunit inactivated influenza vaccine. General study findings and limits: After each seasonal influenza vaccination, few new T cells are recruited, the authors suggested.

CDR3 length equals 15 residues. V dropped 1 base and J dropped 1 base, with 9 bases sitting between them. Germline V gives CDR1 SGHTA, CDR2 FQGNSA. This clonotype occurred many times. Its specificity is not known. Each CDR3 protein gets one entry after TCRdb re-called the RT-PCR reads with MiXCR. The sample yields about 780,000 distinct CDR3 sequences, roughly 18% seen once. The sample consisted of PBMCs from blood, taken around 5 days after vaccination. J is TRBJ2-3 and V is TRBV7-2; the D gene is possibly TRBD2 (6 bases). This receptor was identified in a man aged 50-60 years who received an inactivated influenza vaccine. CDR3 in DNA: TGTGCCAGCAGCTTAGGAGCGGGCCGCACAGATACGCAGTATTTT. Protein: CASSLGAGRTDTQYF.